This is a list of T cell receptor beta chains from one sample in a study of control samples from healthy donors and cancer patients. Produced via immunoSEQ multiplex PCR; TCRdb's table is partial and in-frame only. The table includes about 120,000 clones, just under 90% detected once. The sequencing sample was made of blood. Every receptor here comes from a man aged 25 to 45 in good health. Each CDR3 is given with its conserved first and last residue. A D gene is named only where the DNA matches it firmly. Not all rows give a size; the values are once, few, many and, for expanded clones, a class.

D	J	length	V	size	DNA	CDR3
.	TRBJ2-3	16	TRBV6-4	.	TGTGCCAGCAGTGAAACGATGAGGGGGGGCACAGATACGCAGTATTTT	CASSETMRGGTDTQYF
.	TRBJ1-4	14	TRBV9	.	TGTGCCAGCAGCGTAGCTCCAGAGTATGAAAAACTGTTTTTT	CASSVAPEYEKLFF
.	TRBJ2-3	17	TRBV11-2	.	TGTGCCAGCAGCTTAGATCGCGCGGGGGCGAACACAGATACGCAGTATTTT	CASSLDRAGANTDTQYF
TRBD2	TRBJ2-1	16	TRBV5-1	.	TGCGCCAGCAGCTCCGAGACTAGCGGGGGGGCCAATGAGCAGTTCTTC	CASSSETSGGANEQFF
TRBD1	TRBJ2-3	14	TRBV2	.	TGTGCCAGCGGCCGGGGACAGTTCACAGATACGCAGTATTTT	CASGRGQFTDTQYF
TRBD2	TRBJ2-1	16	TRBV5-1	.	TGCGCCAGCAGCTTATCGTCGGGGGGGACTACGGATGAGCAGTTCTTC	CASSLSSGGTTDEQFF
.	TRBJ1-2	17	TRBV18	.	TGTGCCAGCTCACCCTTTGACGGGACTAAGGGGGACTATGGCTACACCTTC	CASSPFDGTKGDYGYTF
.	TRBJ1-5	13	TRBV30	.	TGTGCCTGGAGTGCCCTACCCAATCAGCCCCAGCATTTT	CAWSALPNQPQHF
.	TRBJ1-2	13	TRBV12-3/TRBV12-4	.	TGTGCCAGCAGCGTTCGGACGGCCTATGGCTACACCTTC	CASSVRTAYGYTF
.	TRBJ2-7	14	TRBV5-8	.	TGTGCCAGCAGCTTGCTCCTAAGCTCCTACGAGCAGTACTTC	CASSLLLSSYEQYF
.	TRBJ1-1	16	TRBV3-1/TRBV3-2	once	TGTGCCAGCAGCCAAGCCGGGACACTCATGAACACTGAAGCTTTCTTT	CASSQAGTLMNTEAFF
TRBD2	TRBJ2-3	16	TRBV5-1	.	TGCGCCAGCAGCGTTCCAAGCGGGGGGGCCGAAGATACGCAGTATTTT	CASSVPSGGAEDTQYF
.	TRBJ1-2	18	TRBV4-1	.	TGCGCCAGCAGCCAAGATAATTCCCGGGAACTATCTAACTATGGCTACACCTTC	CASSQDNSRELSNYGYTF
.	TRBJ1-1	14	TRBV27	.	TGTGCCAGCAGCGTCAGGTTTATGAACACTGAAGCTTTCTTT	CASSVRFMNTEAFF
.	TRBJ1-1	15	TRBV11-2	.	TGTGCCAGCAGCTTAGATCGAGGCAGGAACACTGAAGCTTTCTTT	CASSLDRGRNTEAFF
.	TRBJ2-2	14	TRBV3-1/TRBV3-2	.	TGTGCCAGCAGCCATCCTCGGGACATCGGGGAGCTGTTTTTT	CASSHPRDIGELFF
.	TRBJ2-7	14	TRBV5-5	.	TGTGCCAGCAGTTCCGGGACTCTGTCCTACGAGCAGTACTTC	CASSSGTLSYEQYF
TRBD1	TRBJ1-1	12	TRBV19	.	TGTGCCAGTAGTTGGACAGGGACCGAAGCTTTCTTT	CASSWTGTEAFF
.	TRBJ1-3	15	TRBV11-3	.	TGTGCCAGCAGCTTAGAATCGTCAACCGGAAACACCATATATTTT	CASSLESSTGNTIYF
.	TRBJ2-1	13	TRBV4-1	.	TGCGCCAGCAGCCTCGGACTACCCAATGAGCAGTTCTTC	CASSLGLPNEQFF
TRBD1	TRBJ1-1	13	TRBV6-5	.	TGTGCCAGCATTCTTCAGGGGGGCACTGAAGCTTTCTTT	CASILQGGTEAFF
.	TRBJ1-3	16	TRBV11-3	.	TGTGCCAGCAGCCCCGGAGAGACCGACTCTGGAAACACCATATATTTT	CASSPGETDSGNTIYF
.	TRBJ1-6	14	TRBV10-1	.	TGCGCCAGCAGTGAGACTACAGCGAATTCACCCCTCCACTTT	CASSETTANSPLHF